A single sample is the source of the 32 T cell receptor beta chains below, sequenced in a study of a mutant IDH1 vaccine in newly diagnosed glioma. Here immunoSEQ multiplex PCR was the method, and the copy in TCRdb shows in-frame clones only, minus some. The sample lists about 50,000 clones; roughly 80% were seen once. Time point noted: week 47, end of study. With topical imiquimod, each dose of the vaccine consisted of 300 ug of mutant IDH1 20-mer peptide. Their target antigens are unknown. Sequences were derived from PBMCs, sampled from a glioma patient whose treatment included an IDH1 peptide vaccine. The receptors stem from a man aged 50-59 years with glioma.

This rearrangement joins TRBV29-1 to TRBJ2-1, with 9 bases fitting TRBD1. Germline V gene sequence: CDR1 SQVTM, CDR2 ANQGSEA. The CDR3 runs 15 residues. V gave up 6 bases and J gave up 6 bases; unmatched junction bases: 12. CDR3 DNA: TGCAGCGTCGGTTTGGGACAGGGAATGGGCAATGAGCAGTTCTTC. As protein: CSVGLGQGMGNEQFF.

The chain couples TRBV6-6 to TRBJ1-5, with 9 bases that match TRBD1. Trimming at V came to 6 bases and at J to 5 bases, leaving 5 bases not matched to a gene. Germline V lookup: CDR1 MNHNY, CDR2 SVGAGI (reference sequence). This CDR3 has 14 residues. Here the CDR3 DNA reads TGTGCCAGCAGGCGCGGGACAGGGCATCAGCCCCAGCATTTT. Protein sequence: CASRRGTGHQPQHF.

The chain links TRBV18 to TRBJ2-5; 7 bases line up with TRBD1. The junction had 3 bases not matched to a gene; V was cut back by 1 base and J by 1 base. The CDR3 totals 15 residues. The V gene's germline CDR1 is KGHSH and CDR2 LQKENI. In DNA, the CDR3 is TGTGCCAGCTCACCACGGACAGGCCTCCAAGAGACCCAGTACTTC. Its translation: CASSPRTGLQETQYF.

The CDR3 nucleotides are TGTGCCAGCAGCCTCATCCGGGGTTTCACAGATACGCAGTATTTT. This encodes CASSLIRGFTDTQYF. The chain has TRBV7-8 and TRBJ2-3; TRBD2 is a possible D gene (5 bases). Per the germline V gene, CDR1 is SGHVS and CDR2 is FQNEAQ. CDR3 length equals 15 residues. Trimming removed 5 bases from V and 2 bases from J, with 14 bases in between.

The table lists this clone with a few counts. The CDR3 loop is CASSQDRGPNEKLFF. CDR3 sequence (DNA): TGCGCCAGCAGCCAAGATCGGGGACCTAATGAAAAACTGTTTTTT. The gene calls are TRBV4-1 and TRBJ1-4, with a tentative D call TRBD1 (5 bases). With 0 bases removed from V and 3 bases from J, the gap between germline ends came to 8 bases. Germline values: CDR1 MGHRA, CDR2 YSYEKL. CDR3 length: 15 amino acids.

In this sample, this clone turned up once. The rearrangement uses TRBV15 and TRBJ2-1; tentative D call: TRBD2 (5 bases). Per the germline V gene, CDR1 is LNHNV and CDR2 is YYDKDF (reference sequence). The V end lost 1 base, the J end lost 2 bases, and 15 bases lay between the germline ends. The CDR3 spans 17 residues. CDR3 region: CATSRGRGWGTYNEQFF. In nucleotides, the CDR3 is TGTGCCACCAGCAGAGGCAGAGGGTGGGGAACCTACAATGAGCAGTTCTTC.

The chain combines TRBV5-1 with TRBJ1-5; D uncertain. This CDR3 is built from 13 residues. CDR1 is SGHRS and CDR2 is YFSETQ in the germline V gene. V was shortened by 3 bases and J by 6 bases, with 10 bases between the two germline ends. CDR3 in amino acids: CASSYNAGQPQHF. The CDR3, as DNA: TGCGCCAGCAGCTATAACGCTGGTCAGCCCCAGCATTTT.

This clone occurred a few times. The chain joins TRBV7-2 to TRBJ1-1, with D uncertain. V was cut by 1 base and J by 6 bases, with 9 bases left in between. Per the germline V gene, CDR1 is SGHTA and CDR2 is FQGNSA. The CDR3 spans 13 residues. CDR3 nucleotides: TGTGCCAGCAGCTTAGGGAGGGTGGCTGAAGCTTTCTTT. Residues: CASSLGRVAEAFF.

The genes are TRBV30 and TRBJ2-2; D might be TRBD1 (5 bases). This CDR3 is 14 amino acids long. Germline V gene sequence: CDR1 GTSNPN, CDR2 SVGIG (reference sequence). Between the trimmed V and J ends, which lost 2 bases and 3 bases, there was a span of 10 bases. CDR3 amino acids: CAWSSRADTGELFF. The CDR3 DNA follows: TGTGCCTGGAGTTCCAGGGCGGACACCGGGGAGCTGTTTTTT.

In its sample, this clone was seen a few times. This chain connects TRBV29-1 to TRBJ1-1; D unclear. Trimming cost V 7 bases and J 1 base, with 10 bases left between them. The CDR3 has 12 amino acids. Germline values: CDR1 SQVTM, CDR2 ANQGSEA. The CDR3 reads CSGRRGNTEAFF. The CDR3 nucleotides are TGCAGCGGGCGACGGGGGAACACTGAAGCTTTCTTT.

This chain joins TRBV7-9 and TRBJ1-5; no clear D. CDR1 is SEHNR, CDR2 FQNEAQ, per germline (reference sequence). The CDR3 sequence is 13 residues long. The V gene lost 2 bases and the J gene lost 4 bases, with 6 bases spanning the gap. The CDR3 sequence is CASSLQFNQPQHF. CDR3 sequence (DNA): TGTGCCAGCAGCTTACAGTTTAATCAGCCCCAGCATTTT.

This clone was observed once. The CDR3 DNA is TGTGCCTGGAGCGCGGTGGGGGGGGAGACCCAGTACTTC. This translates into CAWSAVGGETQYF. The rearrangement links TRBV30 to TRBJ2-5; 7 bases are shared with TRBD2. This CDR3 has 13 amino acids. Germline V gives CDR1 GTSNPN, CDR2 SVGIG (reference sequence). J gave up 5 bases and V 3 bases, and 6 bases lay outside the gene matches.

In this sample, this clone turned up once. The DNA for the CDR3 is TGTGCCAGTAGTATAATGGCCCGCTTGGATAGCAATCAGCCCCAGCATTTT. Translating it yields CASSIMARLDSNQPQHF. The chain uses TRBV19 and TRBJ1-5, with D hard to call. Germline CDR1 and CDR2: LNHDA and SQIVND (reference sequence). The CDR3 loop spans 17 amino acids. The V end was cut by 2 bases, the J end by 0 bases, with 14 bases between.

In its sample, this clone was seen once. This chain joins TRBV10-1 and TRBJ2-7; D not resolved. Germline CDR1 WNHNN, CDR2 SYGVQD (reference sequence). This CDR3 comprises 15 residues. The V and J ends lost 6 bases and 0 bases respectively, with 15 bases between them. The CDR3 DNA reads TGCGCCAGCAGCGAAACACCCCTACACTCCTACGAGCAGTACTTC. It is translated as CASSETPLHSYEQYF.

The chain joins TRBV19 to TRBJ1-2, with no clear D. Germline V gene sequence: CDR1 LNHDA, CDR2 SQIVND (reference sequence). The CDR3 spans 13 residues. Trimming took off 10 bases at V and 0 bases at J, with 12 bases between the two ends. This chain's CDR3 is CATRALANYGYTF. CDR3 nucleotide sequence: TGTGCCACTCGAGCTTTAGCTAACTATGGCTACACCTTC. Full variable domain (missing parts from reference TRBV19 and TRBJ1-2): DGGITQSPKYLFRKEGQNVTLSCEQNLNHDAMYWYRQDPGQGLRLIYYSQIVNDFQKGDIAEGYSVSREKKESFPLTVTSAQKNPTAFYLCATRALANYGYTFGSGTRLTVV.

The chain links TRBV18 to TRBJ1-3, with D hard to call. The germline CDR1 and CDR2 sequences are KGHSH and LQKENI. The CDR3 extends over 15 amino acids. The V gene lost 3 bases and the J gene lost 0 bases, with 9 bases spanning the gap. Written as DNA, the CDR3 is TGTGCCAGCTCACCTCAGCTAAACTCTGGAAACACCATATATTTT. As protein: CASSPQLNSGNTIYF.

The chain uses TRBV19 and TRBJ1-1, with D perhaps matching TRBD1 (6 bases). Germline loops: CDR1 LNHDA, CDR2 SQIVND (reference sequence). There are 17 residues in the CDR3. Trimming removed 3 bases from V and 4 bases from J, with 21 bases in between. The CDR3: CASSMKFRGRLGTEAFF. The CDR3 bases are TGTGCCAGTAGTATGAAGTTCAGGGGCCGCCTCGGCACTGAAGCTTTCTTT.

The chain couples TRBV29-1 to TRBJ2-3, with D unclear. V shed 1 base and J shed 2 bases, with 7 bases lying between them. Germline CDR1 SQVTM, CDR2 ANQGSEA. This CDR3 has 13 amino acids. Here the CDR3 DNA reads TGCAGCGTTGAAGGGTGTATCACAGATACGCAGTATTTT. This codes for CSVEGCITDTQYF.

The gene calls are TRBV5-1 and TRBJ1-2; 7 bases fit TRBD1. J gave up 4 bases and V 4 bases, and 13 bases lay outside the gene matches. There are 16 residues in the CDR3. CDR1 and CDR2 from the germline V gene are SGHRS and YFSETQ. The CDR3 nucleotides are TGCGCCAGCAGCGGGGAGACAGGGAAGAAAGGCTATGGCTACACCTTC. Translation: CASSGETGKKGYGYTF. Filled out from reference TRBV5-1 and TRBJ1-2, the complete variable domain reads KAGVTQTPRYLIKTRGQQVTLSCSPISGHRSVSWYQQTPGQGLQFLFEYFSETQRNKGNFPGRFSGRQFSNSRSEMNVSTLELGDSALYLCASSGETGKKGYGYTFGSGTRLTVV.

This chain links TRBV29-1 with TRBJ2-3, with D possibly being TRBD2 (6 bases). Germline lookup yields CDR1 SQVTM and CDR2 ANQGSEA. V was cut by 6 bases and J by 5 bases, with 9 bases left in between. The CDR3 spans 11 residues. The CDR3 DNA reads TGCAGCGTGGGACTGGTAGATACGCAGTATTTT. It translates to CSVGLVDTQYF.

The CDR3 DNA follows: TGTGCCAGCAGCTCCACAGGGCGCTACACCTTC. This sequence encodes CASSSTGRYTF. V and J are TRBV5-6 and TRBJ1-2; D is perhaps TRBD1 (6 bases). Germline lookup yields CDR1 SGHDT and CDR2 YYEEEE. CDR3 length: 11 amino acids. Trimming removed 3 bases at V and 9 bases at J, with 9 bases between.

This clone is a singleton in its sample. The chain joins TRBV28 to TRBJ2-7; possible D gene TRBD2, 8 bases. Trimming left V 3 bases short and J 4 bases short, with 16 bases between. This CDR3 has 15 residues. Looked up from germline, CDR1 is MDHEN and CDR2 is SYDVKM. The CDR3 bases are TGTGCCAGCAGTTTGGCCCGGGAGGGGGCTTACGAGCAGTACTTC. Translation: CASSLAREGAYEQYF.

The V gene is TRBV7-8, the J gene TRBJ2-3; 14 bases are shared with TRBD2. The CDR3 is made up of 16 amino acids. Unmatched junction bases numbered 4, after V lost 5 bases and J lost 3 bases. The germline gives CDR1 SGHVS, CDR2 FQNEAQ. The CDR3 coding sequence is TGTGCCAGCAGCCCGAGGACTAGCGGGGGGACAGATACGCAGTATTTT. Translation gives CASSPRTSGGTDTQYF. Full variable domain (missing parts from reference TRBV7-8 and TRBJ2-3): GAGVSQSPRYKVAKRGQDVALRCDPISGHVSLFWYQQALGQGPEFLTYFQNEAQLDKSGLPSDRFFAERPEGSVSTLKIQRTQQEDSAVYLCASSPRTSGGTDTQYFGPGTRLTVL.

This chain connects TRBV4-1 to TRBJ2-7; 11 positions match TRBD1. Germline assignment: CDR1 MGHRA and CDR2 YSYEKL. The CDR3 has 14 residues. V shed 5 bases, J shed 7 bases, and the junction held 7 bases outside the gene matches. The CDR3 sequence is CASSTGQGAREQYF. DNA of the CDR3: TGCGCCAGCAGCACCGGACAGGGGGCTCGGGAGCAGTACTTC.

The rearrangement uses TRBV7-9 and TRBJ1-1; TRBD1 aligns across 8 bases. Germline loops: CDR1 SEHNR, CDR2 FQNEAQ (reference sequence). Trimming at V came to 4 bases and at J to 0 bases, leaving 1 base not matched to a gene. This CDR3 has 14 amino acids. The CDR3: CASSSDRVNTEAFF. In DNA form, the CDR3 reads TGTGCCAGCAGCTCGGACAGGGTGAACACTGAAGCTTTCTTT.

Worth noting for this clone: Different DNA sequences within this sample yield the same CDR3. Written as DNA, the CDR3 is TGTGCCAGCAGCCAAGGATGGACTGAAGCTTTCTTT. Encoded protein: CASSQGWTEAFF. The chain carries TRBV14 and TRBJ1-1; D remains ambiguous. V lost 1 base and J lost 5, with 5 bases in between. Germline CDR1 reads SGHDN; CDR2 reads FVKESK. This CDR3 spans 12 amino acids.

The rearrangement joins TRBV19 to TRBJ1-1; 8 nucleotides match TRBD1. Germline CDR1 and CDR2: LNHDA and SQIVND (reference sequence). The CDR3 runs to 15 residues. J was trimmed by 1 base and V by 5 bases; bases with no gene match: 6. In nucleotides, the CDR3 is TGTGCCAGTAGTGCCCGGACAGGGCGGAACACTGAAGCTTTCTTT. Its protein is CASSARTGRNTEAFF.

The gene calls are TRBV6-5 and TRBJ1-2, with TRBD1 identical over 10 bases. Germline assignment: CDR1 MNHEY and CDR2 SVGAGI. V lost 2 bases, J lost 8 bases, and 8 bases stayed unmatched. The CDR3 has 15 residues. The CDR3 bases are TGTGCCAGCAGTTACGGGACAGGGGATTTGGTCGGCTACACCTTC. The encoded protein is CASSYGTGDLVGYTF.

This chain uses TRBV6-6 with TRBJ1-5; maybe TRBD1 (5 bases). This CDR3 comprises 14 residues. V was trimmed by 3 bases and J by 3 bases, leaving 9 bases between them. Looked up from germline, CDR1 is MNHNY and CDR2 is SVGAGI (reference sequence). In DNA form, the CDR3 reads TGTGCCAGCAGTTATTCAGGGTACAATCAGCCCCAGCATTTT. Translation: CASSYSGYNQPQHF.

This clone has more than one count but fewer than ten. The chain is built from TRBV2 and TRBJ1-1; unclear D gene. The CDR3 covers 13 residues. Germline lookup yields CDR1 SNHLY and CDR2 FYNNEI. The germline V and J ends were trimmed by 4 bases and 2 bases, with 8 bases remaining between them. The CDR3 sequence is CASSGSSNTEAFF. CDR3 bases: TGTGCCAGCAGTGGGAGCAGCAACACTGAAGCTTTCTTT. Variable domain in full (rest from reference TRBV2 and TRBJ1-1): EPEVTQTPSHQVTQMGQEVILRCVPISNHLYFYWYRQILGQKVEFLVSFYNNEISEKSEIFDDQFSVERPDGSNFTLKIRSTKLEDSAMYFCASSGSSNTEAFFGQGTRLTVV.

The gene calls are TRBV20-1 and TRBJ2-4; tentatively, D is TRBD1 or TRBD2 (6 bases each). The germline V gene has CDR1 DFQATT and CDR2 SNEGSKA (reference sequence). The CDR3 is 11 amino acids. V was shortened by 0 bases and J by 16 bases, with 13 bases between the two germline ends. The CDR3 coding sequence is TGCAGTGCTAGAGATCGGGGGCTCCAATACTTC. Translation gives CSARDRGLQYF.

The CDR3 sequence: CASSPTGEAFF. Written as DNA, the CDR3 is TGTGCCAGCAGCCCCACAGGTGAAGCTTTCTTT. V and J are TRBV7-2 and TRBJ1-1; a possible D gene is TRBD1 (5 bases). The germline V gene has CDR1 SGHTA and CDR2 FQGNSA. Trimming took 5 bases from V and 7 from J, leaving 8 bases between them. The CDR3 consists of 11 residues.